This is a list of T cell receptor beta chains from one sample in a study of blood T cell repertoires in COVID-19. Only in-frame clones appear in the TCRdb table, and some are missing; sequencing was by immunoSEQ multiplex PCR. The data contain more than 150,000 clones, about 85% of them singletons. The material sequenced was peripheral blood. The receptors here all came from a woman aged 80 or over with acute or convalescent COVID-19. The CDR3 runs from the conserved cysteine through the conserved F or W.

v_gene: TRBV6-2/TRBV6-3; CDR3aa: CASSSQTVVEETQYF
v_gene: TRBV19; CDR3aa: CASSIGGGSYNEQFF
v_gene: TRBV7-2; CDR3aa: CASSLKGAKTQYF
v_gene: TRBV7-2; CDR3aa: CASSTIQGAGTEAFF
v_gene: TRBV6-1; CDR3aa: CASSDGTGPGNTIYF
v_gene: TRBV7-2; CDR3aa: CASSLALNRDSGEQFF
v_gene: TRBV29-1; CDR3aa: CSADPRGTDTQYF
v_gene: TRBV6-2/TRBV6-3; CDR3aa: CASSRLRGGDQPQHF
v_gene: TRBV30; CDR3aa: CAWSLLAGGKNTGELFF
v_gene: TRBV18; CDR3aa: CASSPSKSSYEQYF
v_gene: TRBV10-2; CDR3aa: CASSERGQKLFF
v_gene: TRBV19; CDR3aa: CASSRGLGTEAFF
v_gene: TRBV5-4; CDR3aa: CASRGTGRDYGYTF
v_gene: TRBV7-8; CDR3aa: CASTIGTANTEAFF
v_gene: TRBV11-3; CDR3aa: CATLSGGFYGYTF
v_gene: TRBV4-3; CDR3aa: CASSQEPSQPNTEAFF
v_gene: TRBV6-6; CDR3aa: CASSLGLAGRDTQYF
v_gene: TRBV5-6; CDR3aa: CASSSLGVGGNYGYTF
v_gene: TRBV5-6; CDR3aa: CASNRGEGTDTQYF
v_gene: TRBV6-2/TRBV6-3; CDR3aa: CASSFSLGQSPDNYGYTF
v_gene: TRBV18; CDR3aa: CASSPRTGHYNEQFF
v_gene: TRBV4-1; CDR3aa: CASSQGGGNEKLFF
v_gene: TRBV7-2; CDR3aa: CASTPAGGSSGYEQYF
v_gene: TRBV5-1; CDR3aa: CASSPGTGLGTYEQYF
v_gene: TRBV5-6; CDR3aa: CASSLGQHTDTQYF
v_gene: TRBV6-6; CDR3aa: CASTLGDRDEKLFF
v_gene: TRBV6-5; CDR3aa: CASTLRTPRNYEQYF
v_gene: TRBV9; CDR3aa: CARESVDAGNTIYF
v_gene: TRBV2; CDR3aa: CASRAEVSAQHF
v_gene: TRBV4-1; CDR3aa: CASSQVLPDYEQYF
v_gene: TRBV6-2/TRBV6-3; CDR3aa: CASSYSAQNPTDTQYF
v_gene: TRBV4-2; CDR3aa: CASSQATSPGRGETQYF
v_gene: TRBV7-2; CDR3aa: CASSLVWQAYNEQFF
v_gene: TRBV5-1; CDR3aa: CASSSSQGFQETQYF
v_gene: TRBV27; CDR3aa: CASSLSTGMSNQPQHF
v_gene: TRBV29-1; CDR3aa: CSVETGGAKNIQYF
v_gene: TRBV15; CDR3aa: CATSRDAGSGNTIYF
v_gene: TRBV2; CDR3aa: CAGEGSGRFGTEAFF
v_gene: TRBV5-8; CDR3aa: CASSLESAGSGANVLTF
v_gene: TRBV5-5; CDR3aa: CASSLTGWSNYGYTF
v_gene: TRBV30; CDR3aa: CAWRRQGGYNEQFF
v_gene: TRBV27; CDR3aa: CASSFRGPESYNEQFF
v_gene: TRBV9; CDR3aa: CASSSIVLAGTAGEQFF
v_gene: TRBV7-2; CDR3aa: CASSSRAGGGYTF
v_gene: TRBV6-5; CDR3aa: CASSRLRDYIQYF
v_gene: TRBV7-6; CDR3aa: CASSPRGGINEQFF
v_gene: TRBV7-9; CDR3aa: CASSLRSGALMNTEAFF
v_gene: TRBV11-2; CDR3aa: CASSPKGLGLLGAYEQYF
v_gene: TRBV10-3; CDR3aa: CAISGEQGATYEQYF
v_gene: TRBV11-2; CDR3aa: CASSHRSLTGASSPLHF
v_gene: TRBV5-8; CDR3aa: CASSFKDRNTEAFF
v_gene: TRBV27; CDR3aa: CASSLRTGWNTEAFF
v_gene: TRBV4-1; CDR3aa: CASSQDLRGTYGIYNSPLHF